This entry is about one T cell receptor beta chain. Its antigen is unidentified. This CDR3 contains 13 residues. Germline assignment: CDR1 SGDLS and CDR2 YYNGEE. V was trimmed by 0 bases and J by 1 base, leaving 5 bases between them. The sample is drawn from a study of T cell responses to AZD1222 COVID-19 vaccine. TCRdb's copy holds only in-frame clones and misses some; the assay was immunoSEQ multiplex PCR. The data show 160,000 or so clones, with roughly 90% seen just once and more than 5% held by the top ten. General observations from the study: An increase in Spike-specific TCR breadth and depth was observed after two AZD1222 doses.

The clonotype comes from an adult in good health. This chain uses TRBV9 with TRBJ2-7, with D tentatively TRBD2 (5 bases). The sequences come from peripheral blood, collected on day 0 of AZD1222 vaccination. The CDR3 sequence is CASSVGGSYEQYF. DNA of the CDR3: TGTGCCAGCAGCGTAGGAGGGTCCTACGAGCAGTACTTC.